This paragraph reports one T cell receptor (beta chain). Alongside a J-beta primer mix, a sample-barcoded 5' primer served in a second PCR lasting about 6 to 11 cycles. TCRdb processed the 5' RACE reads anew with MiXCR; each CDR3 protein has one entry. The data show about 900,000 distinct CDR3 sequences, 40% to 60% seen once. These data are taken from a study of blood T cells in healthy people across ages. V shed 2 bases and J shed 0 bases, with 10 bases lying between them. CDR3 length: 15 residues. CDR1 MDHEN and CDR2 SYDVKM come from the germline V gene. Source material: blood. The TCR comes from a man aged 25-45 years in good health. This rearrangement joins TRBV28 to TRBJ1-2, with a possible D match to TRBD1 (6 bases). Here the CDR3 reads CASSLDRFSNYGYTF. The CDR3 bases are TGTGCCAGCAGTTTAGACAGGTTTTCTAACTATGGCTACACCTTC.